A selection of T cell receptor beta chains follows, all from one sample in a study of CD8 T cells in ankylosing spondylitis. TCRdb independently ran MiXCR on the 5' RACE reads; one entry per CDR3 protein. The data contain more than 300,000 distinct CDR3 sequences, around 10% of them singletons. The specimen was blood, either unsorted or a sorted T cell fraction (not recorded which). The receptors were gathered from a female donor with ankylosing spondylitis or in good health (not recorded which). CDR3s include the opening cysteine and the closing phenylalanine or tryptophan. D genes are given only for firm matches. The size of a clone is reported for some rows only, either as once, few or many, or as a class for expanded clones.

TRBV4-3,-,TRBJ2-7,-,CASSQEGRGYEQYF,TGCGCCAGCAGCCAAGAGGGTCGGGGTTACGAGCAGTACTTC
TRBV13,-,TRBJ2-3,many,CASSLYQRRDSLSTDTQYF,TGTGCCAGCAGCTTATACCAACGCCGGGACTCCTTAAGCACAGATACGCAGTATTTT
TRBV20-1,TRBD1,TRBJ1-4,-,CSAPRQGRIEKLFF,TGCAGTGCACCGCGACAGGGGAGGATTGAAAAACTGTTTTTT
TRBV5-1,TRBD1,TRBJ2-1,many,CASSLALGGADEQFF,TGCGCCAGCAGCTTGGCGTTAGGGGGCGCGGATGAGCAGTTCTTC
TRBV20-1,-,TRBJ2-1,many,CSAWFNEQFF,TGCAGTGCTTGGTTCAATGAGCAGTTCTTC
TRBV18,-,TRBJ1-5,many,CASSPELEQPQHF,TGTGCCAGCTCACCAGAACTAGAACAGCCCCAGCATTTT
TRBV7-9,TRBD1,TRBJ1-4,-,CASSFVPGQGKEKLFF,TGTGCCAGCAGCTTTGTTCCCGGACAGGGGAAAGAAAAACTGTTTTTT
TRBV12-3/TRBV12-4,TRBD1,TRBJ2-7,few,CASSPRQGYGYEQYF,TGTGCCAGCAGCCCACGACAGGGCTACGGCTACGAGCAGTACTTC
TRBV5-1,-,TRBJ2-5,many,CASSSISLGQETQYF,TGCGCCAGCAGTTCCATTAGCCTCGGGCAAGAGACCCAGTACTTC
TRBV4-1,-,TRBJ2-2,many,CASTPQVGNTGELFF,TGCGCCAGCACCCCACAGGTTGGGAACACCGGGGAGCTGTTTTTT
TRBV7-9,-,TRBJ1-1,many,CASSFRGGDTEAFF,TGTGCCAGCAGCTTCCGGGGGGGGGACACTGAAGCTTTCTTT
TRBV6-1,TRBD1,TRBJ1-4,-,CASSPGKQGAGEKLFF,TGTGCCAGCAGTCCCGGAAAACAGGGGGCTGGGGAAAAACTGTTTTTT
TRBV12-3/TRBV12-4,TRBD2,TRBJ2-1,many,CASTPSGVHHEQFF,TGTGCCAGCACCCCCAGCGGGGTACACCATGAGCAGTTCTTC
TRBV4-3,-,TRBJ2-1,-,CASSQDQTGMRNNEQFF,TGCGCCAGCAGCCAAGACCAAACAGGGATGAGGAACAATGAGCAGTTCTTC
TRBV29-1,-,TRBJ1-1,many,CSGGSKGDTEAFF,TGCAGCGGGGGGTCGAAAGGAGACACTGAAGCTTTCTTT
TRBV12-3/TRBV12-4,-,TRBJ1-3,many,CASSGSHVPGNTIYF,TGTGCCAGCAGCGGCTCGCACGTCCCTGGAAACACCATATATTTT
TRBV20-1,-,TRBJ1-5,many,CSAREGENQPQHF,TGCAGTGCTCGAGAGGGGGAAAATCAGCCCCAGCATTTT
TRBV7-9,-,TRBJ2-3,many,CASSPETDTQYF,TGTGCCAGCAGCCCTGAGACAGATACGCAGTATTTT
TRBV6-1,-,TRBJ2-2,few,CASSAKANTGELFF,TGTGCCAGCAGTGCGAAAGCGAACACCGGGGAGCTGTTTTTT
TRBV5-5,-,TRBJ1-2,many,CASSPVGPGNYGYTF,TGTGCCAGCAGCCCTGTGGGGCCTGGTAACTATGGCTACACCTTC
TRBV11-2,-,TRBJ2-1,many,CASSYGTTGNEQFF,TGTGCCAGCAGCTATGGGACCACAGGCAATGAGCAGTTCTTC
TRBV7-2,-,TRBJ1-2,-,CASSLVGLTF,TGTGCCAGCAGCTTAGTGGGACTGACCTTC
TRBV5-5,-,TRBJ1-5,few,CASSPDRFGNQPQHF,TGTGCCAGCAGTCCTGACAGGTTCGGCAATCAGCCCCAGCATTTT
TRBV12-3/TRBV12-4,TRBD1,TRBJ1-2,many,CASSFALPGGYGYTF,TGTGCCAGCAGTTTTGCTCTTCCAGGGGGCTATGGCTACACCTTC
TRBV18,TRBD1,TRBJ1-1,few,CASSGQGEGTEAFF,TGTGCCAGCTCAGGACAGGGTGAAGGCACTGAAGCTTTCTTT
TRBV21-1,-,TRBJ2-7,many,CATGFLWGEQYF,TGTGCCACCGGATTCCTATGGGGGGAGCAGTACTTC
TRBV12-3/TRBV12-4,TRBD2,TRBJ2-5,few,CASSYSGGPQETQYF,TGTGCCAGCAGTTATAGCGGGGGTCCTCAAGAGACCCAGTACTTC
TRBV5-4,TRBD2,TRBJ2-2,-,CASSFRTSGSTGELFF,TGTGCCAGCAGCTTTCGGACTAGCGGTAGCACCGGGGAGCTGTTTTTT
TRBV12-3/TRBV12-4,-,TRBJ1-3,many,CASSLIGGGNTIYF,TGTGCCAGCAGTTTAATCGGGGGCGGAAACACCATATATTTT
TRBV28,-,TRBJ1-4,many,CASVGGKANEKLFF,TGTGCCTCGGTAGGGGGGAAGGCTAATGAAAAACTGTTTTTT
TRBV28,-,TRBJ2-7,few,CASSQPPQLPYEQYF,TGTGCCAGCAGCCAGCCCCCGCAGCTGCCCTACGAGCAGTACTTC
TRBV5-5,-,TRBJ1-5,many,CASSFLPGARSGNQPQHF,TGTGCCAGCAGCTTTTTGCCGGGGGCTCGGTCGGGCAATCAGCCCCAGCATTTT
TRBV5-1,-,TRBJ2-2,many,CASSFGPPNTGELFF,TGCGCCAGCAGCTTTGGACCGCCGAACACCGGGGAGCTGTTTTTT
TRBV5-6,TRBD1,TRBJ2-2,many,CASSFDRGNTGELFF,TGTGCCAGCAGCTTTGACAGGGGAAACACCGGGGAGCTGTTTTTT
TRBV5-1,-,TRBJ2-7,many,CASSFQAGYEQYF,TGCGCCAGCAGCTTCCAGGCGGGCTACGAGCAGTACTTC
TRBV29-1,TRBD2,TRBJ2-6,few,CSVGTSGSTGANVLTF,TGCAGCGTTGGAACTAGCGGGAGTACTGGGGCCAACGTCCTGACTTTC
TRBV24-1,TRBD1,TRBJ1-2,few,CATSETGGADGYTF,TGTGCCACCAGTGAAACAGGGGGCGCGGATGGCTACACCTTC
TRBV7-2,TRBD2,TRBJ2-5,-,CASSITQRGQETQYF,TGTGCCAGCAGCATCACCCAGCGGGGCCAAGAGACCCAGTACTTC
TRBV4-3,TRBD2,TRBJ2-1,many,CASSRERRTSGEYNEQFF,TGCGCCAGCAGCCGCGAGCGCCGGACTAGCGGAGAATACAATGAGCAGTTCTTC
TRBV20-1,-,TRBJ2-3,many,CSARDTARSTDTQYF,TGCAGTGCTAGAGATACCGCCCGTAGCACAGATACGCAGTATTTT
TRBV10-2,TRBD2,TRBJ2-1,many,CASTQLGGRGNNEQFF,TGCGCCAGCACCCAGCTCGGCGGGAGGGGTAACAATGAGCAGTTCTTC
TRBV12-3/TRBV12-4,-,TRBJ2-1,many,CASTVAEGLNEQFF,TGTGCCAGCACCGTAGCGGAGGGGCTTAATGAGCAGTTCTTC